This T cell receptor beta chain was observed in a study of CD8 T cells in Susac syndrome. Overall study findings and caveats: More than 15 Susac-specific public clones were found in total CD8+ repertoires and about five in CD8+ TEMRA repertoires.

Random hexamers were used to reverse transcribe an amount of 0.5 to 1 ug RNA. The amplification used immunoSEQ multiplex PCR on TCR beta CDR3; it spanned 54 Vbeta and 13 Jbeta. TCRdb reprocessed the immunoSEQ multiplex PCR reads via MiXCR and lists one record per CDR3 protein. Here the sample spans around 81,000 distinct CDR3 sequences, 90% to 95% being singletons. TCR beta sequences were obtained from blood CD8+ and CD4+ T cells. Both CD4+ and CD8+ T cells were negatively isolated, and TEMRA cells underwent FACS enrichment. On this clonotype: Its antigen is currently unknown.

The V gene's germline CDR1 is SGHRS and CDR2 YFSETQ. The CDR3 spans 14 residues. The V end was cut by 0 bases, the J end by 4 bases, with 8 bases between. The source material was CD8+ T cells from PBMCs. This sequence joins TRBV5-1 and TRBJ2-1; D is undetermined. This clonotype was obtained from a human donor with Susac syndrome. The CDR3 reads CASSLDNVYNEQFF. The CDR3 bases are TGCGCCAGCAGCTTGGACAACGTTTACAATGAGCAGTTCTTC.